This TCR beta chain derives from a study of STAT5B mutations in CD4+ large granular lymphocyte leukemia. Germline CDR1 is GTSNPN and CDR2 is SVGIG (reference sequence). The CDR3 totals 12 residues. Trimming removed 5 bases from V and 5 bases from J, with 10 bases in between. Libraries were prepared by immunoSEQ multiplex PCR; TCRdb keeps only in-frame clonotypes and omits some of them. The sample holds around 30,000 clones, approximately 80% seen once. The specimen was CD4+ T cells from blood buffy coats. This TCR came from a human donor in good health. This chain connects TRBV30 to TRBJ2-1; D is possibly TRBD2 (6 bases). DNA for the CDR3: TGTGCCTGGGGCGGGATAGACAATGAGCAGTTCTTC. Its translation is CAWGGIDNEQFF.